The source of this T cell receptor (beta chain) is a study of T cell repertoires in cytomegalovirus infection. For the study at large: Through public TCR beta signatures, both CMV infection and matching HLA type were indicated.

As concerns this clonotype: Its matching antigen is unknown.

Using its own MiXCR run on the reads, TCRdb lists one record per CDR3 protein. The sample includes approximately 470,000 distinct CDR3 sequences, approximately 46% of them seen just once. The study's findings and limits: CMV carriers having the relevant HLA were flagged by cumulative public TCR beta family frequency. CMV-specific TCR beta clonotypes restricted by HLA-C were the ones dominating the ex vivo response.

The receptor was isolated from a human donor in good health (CMV status not recorded). Some clones in this sample may be carry-over from other donors' samples. Source: cultured PBMCs, taken from culture after CMV antigen stimulation.

This CDR3 reads CASSLPGAGNQPQHF. The CDR3 coding sequence is TGTGCCAGCAGTTTACCAGGGGCCGGCAATCAGCCCCAGCATTTT. The chain carries TRBV12-3 or TRBV12-4 and TRBJ1-5, with D possibly TRBD1 on 6 matching bases. The V end was cut by 2 bases, the J end by 2 bases, with 10 bases between. The CDR3 consists of 15 residues.